A single sample gave rise to the 23 T cell receptor beta chains below, sequenced in a study of CD8+ T cells in alopecia areata. Treatment specified: oral pan-JAK inhibitor, 5-10 mg twice daily. Following RNA extraction, reverse transcription yielded cDNA that acted as the sequencing template. Using immunoSEQ multiplex PCR, the repertoire was profiled, and TCRdb retains in-frame clones only, with some absent. The sample holds 95,000 to 100,000 clones, 50% to 75% seen once. This sample comprised CD8+ T cells sorted from blood, obtained at week 4, from a patient treated with tofacitinib. The origin of the receptors is a human donor with alopecia areata.

This clone was seen only a few times. CDR3: CASSSLAGGIGETQYF. Written as DNA, the CDR3 is TGTGCCAGCAGTTCTCTAGCGGGAGGGATCGGAGAGACCCAGTACTTC. This chain connects TRBV28 to TRBJ2-5, with 12 bases lining up with TRBD2. The CDR3 is 16 amino acids. After removal of 4 bases from V and 4 bases from J, the junction contained 7 bases not matched to a gene. From germline, CDR1 is MDHEN and CDR2 SYDVKM.

This chain links TRBV4-1 with TRBJ2-3; D is undetermined. The CDR3 is 17 residues long. Germline CDR1 reads MGHRA; CDR2 reads YSYEKL. The germline V and J ends were trimmed by 1 base and 2 bases, with 16 bases remaining between them. CDR3 in amino acids: CASSQVYGGLHTDTQYF. CDR3 DNA sequence: TGCGCCAGCAGCCAAGTCTATGGTGGTCTACACACAGATACGCAGTATTTT.

The chain uses TRBV9 and TRBJ1-4; D uncertain. The V gene lost 0 bases and the J gene lost 5 bases, with 8 bases spanning the gap. CDR1 is SGDLS, CDR2 YYNGEE, per germline. CDR3 length: 14 amino acids. CDR3 coding DNA: TGTGCCAGCAGCGTAGGGAGCAGAAATGAAAAACTGTTTTTT. This codes for CASSVGSRNEKLFF.

This clone has a handful of counts. The chain carries TRBV29-1 and TRBJ2-7; D is possibly TRBD2 (5 bases). The CDR3 totals 15 residues. V was shortened by 8 bases and J by 1 base, with 21 bases between the two germline ends. The germline CDR1 and CDR2 sequences are SQVTM and ANQGSEA. CDR3 amino acids: CSCEVSTTSSYEQYF. DNA for the CDR3: TGCAGCTGTGAAGTCTCGACTACTTCTTCCTACGAGCAGTACTTC.

This chain uses TRBV5-1 with TRBJ2-2; tentative D call: TRBD2 (6 bases). The V and J ends lost 4 bases and 6 bases respectively, with 19 bases between them. The CDR3 covers 16 residues. Germline-derived CDR1 and CDR2 are SGHRS and YFSETQ. The DNA for the CDR3 is TGCGCCAGCAGCACCACCGGGACTGAGGAGGCCGGGGAGCTGTTTTTT. Translated, it gives CASSTTGTEEAGELFF.

The chain links TRBV4-3 to TRBJ2-6, with D perhaps assigned TRBD1 or TRBD2 (5 bases each). This CDR3 is built from 17 residues. Looked up from germline, CDR1 is LGHNA and CDR2 is YSLEER. V was clipped by 1 base and J by 0 bases, with 10 bases between them. CDR3 protein: CASSQGGEHSGANVLTF. The CDR3 bases are TGCGCCAGCAGCCAAGGAGGGGAGCACTCTGGGGCCAACGTCCTGACTTTC.

The chain recombines TRBV7-9 with TRBJ1-6; 9 bases line up with TRBD1. Per the germline V gene, CDR1 is SEHNR and CDR2 is FQNEAQ (reference sequence). The ends lost 5 bases at V and 4 bases at J; junction bases unmatched: 6. This CDR3 contains 16 residues. Written as DNA, the CDR3 is TGTGCCAGCAGCCTGGGACAGGGAGGATATAATTCACCCCTCCACTTT. Protein sequence: CASSLGQGGYNSPLHF. The variable domain in full, with the rest retrieved from reference TRBV7-9 and TRBJ1-6, is DTGVSQNPRHKITKRGQNVTFRCDPISEHNRLYWYRQTLGQGPEFLTYFQNEAQLEKSRLLSDRFSAERPKGSFSTLEIQRTEQGDSAMYLCASSLGQGGYNSPLHFGNGTRLTVT.

The DNA for the CDR3 is TGTGCCAGCAGCCAAGAGGAGGGTTCAAGGCAGCCCCAGCATTTT. Translation gives CASSQEEGSRQPQHF. J is TRBJ1-5 and V is TRBV4-2, with D unresolved. This CDR3 is 15 amino acids long. Germline values: CDR1 LGHNA, CDR2 YNFKEQ. The V and J ends lost 0 bases and 7 bases respectively, with 13 bases between them.

The chain couples TRBV30 to TRBJ2-3, with D possibly being TRBD2 (6 bases). V lost 0 bases, J lost 0 bases, and 7 bases lay in between. The CDR3 runs to 14 residues. The germline V gene encodes CDR1 GTSNPN and CDR2 SVGIG (reference sequence). The CDR3 bases are TGTGCCTGGAGTGTACTAGCCAGCACAGATACGCAGTATTTT. Encoded protein: CAWSVLASTDTQYF. The full variable domain, its missing parts supplied by reference TRBV30 and TRBJ2-3, is SQTIHQWPATLVQPVGSPLSLECTVEGTSNPNLYWYRQAAGRGLQLLFYSVGIGQISSEVPQNLSASRPQDRQFILSSKKLLLSDSGFYLCAWSVLASTDTQYFGPGTRLTVL.

The chain is built from TRBV7-2 and TRBJ1-5; D is ambiguous. CDR3 length equals 12 residues. V lost 1 base and J 7 bases, leaving 5 bases between the germline ends. Germline CDR1 is SGHTA and CDR2 is FQGNSA. Here the CDR3 DNA reads TGTGCCAGCAGCTTAGACCCGCAGCCCCAGCATTTT. Translating gives CASSLDPQPQHF.

The rearrangement uses TRBV15 and TRBJ2-7, with D possibly matching TRBD2 (7 bases). The CDR3 loop spans 15 amino acids. Deletions cut 6 bases from V and 3 bases from J, with 18 bases between. Germline-derived CDR1 and CDR2 are LNHNV and YYDKDF (reference sequence). Here the CDR3 reads CATSPAGGQIYEQYF. In nucleotides, the CDR3 is TGTGCCACCAGTCCGGCCGGGGGGCAAATCTACGAGCAGTACTTC.

The chain uses TRBV6-5 and TRBJ2-5; D not certain. With 0 bases removed from V and 5 bases from J, the gap between germline ends came to 10 bases. This CDR3 is built from 14 residues. Germline-derived CDR1 and CDR2 are MNHEY and SVGAGI. The CDR3, as DNA: TGTGCCAGCAGTTACTCGAACGGGCACGAGACCCAGTACTTC. This encodes CASSYSNGHETQYF.

V and J are TRBV7-9 and TRBJ2-7, with 7 bases that match TRBD2. Germline V gene data show CDR1 as SEHNR and CDR2 as FQNEAQ (reference sequence). With 5 bases clipped from V and 6 bases from J, the junction kept 10 bases outside the gene matches. CDR3 length: 14 residues. The CDR3, as DNA: TGTGCCAGCAGCCCTCGGGACTACGACGGCGAGCAGTACTTC. It is translated as CASSPRDYDGEQYF.

This clone came up a few times. V gene TRBV5-1 combines with J gene TRBJ1-1, with D tentatively TRBD1 (5 bases). This CDR3 region has 13 residues. The germline V and J ends were trimmed by 4 bases and 8 bases, with 15 bases remaining between them. Germline V gene lookup returns CDR1 SGHRS and CDR2 YFSETQ. CDR3 in amino acids: CASSPPGTAEAFF. The CDR3 DNA follows: TGCGCCAGCAGCCCCCCCGGGACGGCCGAAGCTTTCTTT.

This clone was picked up many times. The V gene is TRBV27, the J gene TRBJ1-1; tentatively, D is TRBD1 (5 bases). Germline CDR1 is MNHEY and CDR2 is SMNVEV (reference sequence). The germline V and J ends were trimmed by 5 bases and 1 base, with 8 bases remaining between them. This CDR3 is built from 13 residues. CDR3 sequence: CASSTGGNTEAFF. Written as DNA, the CDR3 is TGTGCCAGCAGTACAGGCGGGAACACTGAAGCTTTCTTT.

This clone came up once. The chain has TRBV29-1 and TRBJ2-5, with 12 bases that match TRBD2. The V and J ends lost 5 bases and 9 bases, in that order; junction bases with no gene match: 7. CDR3 length: 13 amino acids. CDR1 SQVTM and CDR2 ANQGSEA come from the germline V gene. The chain's CDR3 is CSVLAGGSGAQYF. CDR3 in DNA: TGCAGCGTTCTAGCGGGGGGGTCCGGGGCCCAGTACTTC.

The chain combines TRBV15 with TRBJ2-7, with 7 bases identical to TRBD1. The CDR3 sequence is 17 residues long. Germline assignment: CDR1 LNHNV and CDR2 YYDKDF (reference sequence). After removal of 5 bases from V and 2 bases from J, the junction contained 15 bases not matched to a gene. CDR3 sequence reads: CATSGLDGDRHTYEQYF. The CDR3 DNA sequence: TGTGCCACCAGCGGACTTGACGGGGACAGACATACCTACGAGCAGTACTTC.

The J gene is TRBJ1-4, the V gene TRBV27, with D perhaps TRBD1 (5 bases). Looked up from germline, CDR1 is MNHEY and CDR2 is SMNVEV (reference sequence). The CDR3 contains 14 residues. V was clipped by 7 bases and J by 1 base, with 10 bases between them. In DNA, the CDR3 is TGTGCCAGCAAACCCCAGGGAACTAATGAAAAACTGTTTTTT. It translates to CASKPQGTNEKLFF.

The sample holds a few counts of this clone. The chain has TRBV30 and TRBJ1-2; no clear D. Per the germline V gene, CDR1 is GTSNPN and CDR2 is SVGIG (reference sequence). V was trimmed by 2 bases and J by 2 bases, leaving 6 bases between them. This CDR3 spans 12 amino acids. CDR3 in DNA: TGTGCCTGGAGTCAACAGAACTATGGCTACACCTTC. Residues: CAWSQQNYGYTF.

The gene calls are TRBV27 and TRBJ1-1; a possible D gene is TRBD1 (6 bases). This CDR3 comprises 14 residues. V lost 6 bases, J lost 1 base, and 12 bases lay in between. The germline V gene encodes CDR1 MNHEY and CDR2 SMNVEV (reference sequence). This CDR3 is CASRLLGQNTEAFF. The CDR3 DNA is TGTGCCAGCAGACTGCTGGGACAGAACACTGAAGCTTTCTTT.

J is TRBJ2-1 and V is TRBV6-5; the D gene could be TRBD1 or TRBD2 (5 bases each). The CDR3 consists of 14 residues. Germline V lookup: CDR1 MNHEY, CDR2 SVGAGI. V was cut by 0 bases and J by 8 bases, with 11 bases left in between. This chain's CDR3 is CASSYSRGGDEQFF. In DNA, the CDR3 is TGTGCCAGCAGTTACTCGAGGGGTGGAGATGAGCAGTTCTTC.

The chain employs TRBV2 and TRBJ2-1; D gene uncertain. V was clipped by 7 bases and J by 4 bases, with 8 bases between them. The CDR3 covers 12 residues. Germline V gene lookup returns CDR1 SNHLY and CDR2 FYNNEI. The chain's CDR3 is CASTVEYNEQFF. The CDR3 bases are TGTGCCAGCACAGTAGAGTACAATGAGCAGTTCTTC.

In its sample, this clone was seen a few times. The V and J genes are TRBV4-1 and TRBJ1-1, with D possibly being TRBD1 (5 bases). This CDR3 is built from 14 residues. Trimming removed 1 base from V and 5 bases from J, with 11 bases in between. Per germline, CDR1 MGHRA and CDR2 YSYEKL. The CDR3 is CASSQVAGRTEAFF. The CDR3 coding sequence is TGCGCCAGCAGCCAAGTCGCGGGGCGTACTGAAGCTTTCTTT.